The 2 T cell receptor beta chains in this list originate from one sample, sequenced in a study of identifying expanded T cells in peripheral blood. This table comes from immunoSEQ multiplex PCR, and its TCRdb copy is limited to in-frame clones, with some not included. The sample carries around 85,000 clones, around 89% recorded once. The specimen sequenced was blood. Receptors were obtained from a person between 18 and 69 years old in good health.

This clone was seen a single time. In DNA, the CDR3 is TGCGCCAGCAGTGAGTCGGAGGGCAGGGAAGCTTTCTTT. Translation: CASSESEGREAFF. V gene TRBV10-1 combines with J gene TRBJ1-1; D gene ambiguous. This CDR3 region has 13 residues. Germline CDR1 is WNHNN and CDR2 is SYGVQD (reference sequence). Between the trimmed V and J ends, which lost 0 bases and 8 bases, there was a span of 10 bases.

The chain carries TRBV6-6 and TRBJ2-7, with 8 bases lining up with TRBD2. The CDR3 runs to 15 residues. J gave up 6 bases and V 5 bases, and 12 bases lay outside the gene matches. The V gene's germline CDR1 is MNHNY and CDR2 SVGAGI (reference sequence). CDR3 nucleotides: TGTGCCAGCAGTCCCGCCGGGGGGGCGGTGGGCGAGCAGTACTTC. Residues: CASSPAGGAVGEQYF.